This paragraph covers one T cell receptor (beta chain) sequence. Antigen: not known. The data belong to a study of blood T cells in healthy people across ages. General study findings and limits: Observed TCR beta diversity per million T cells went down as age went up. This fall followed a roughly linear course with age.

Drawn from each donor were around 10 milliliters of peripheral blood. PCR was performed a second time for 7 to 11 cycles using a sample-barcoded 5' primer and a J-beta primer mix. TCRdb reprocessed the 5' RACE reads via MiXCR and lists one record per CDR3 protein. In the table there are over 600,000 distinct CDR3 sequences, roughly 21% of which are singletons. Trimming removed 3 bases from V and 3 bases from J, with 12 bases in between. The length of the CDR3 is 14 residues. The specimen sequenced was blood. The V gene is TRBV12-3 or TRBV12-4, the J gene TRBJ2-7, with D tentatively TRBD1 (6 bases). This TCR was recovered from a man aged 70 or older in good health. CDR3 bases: TGTGCCAGCAGTTTTACAGGGAGTCGCTACGAGCAGTACTTC. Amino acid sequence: CASSFTGSRYEQYF.